These 13 T cell receptor beta chains were sequenced from one sample in a study of Graves' ophthalmopathy and Graves' hyperthyroidism. As the template, RNA transcripts were used to amplify TCR beta CDR3 regions. The first-round RT-PCR employed HTBI primers together with the Qiagen OneStep RT-PCR kit. A multiplex PCR was then performed as the second round. From the multiplex PCR reads, TCRdb called clonotypes with MiXCR, one entry per CDR3 protein. This table has about 390,000 distinct CDR3 sequences, less than 20% appearing once. The specimen was peripheral blood. These receptors were obtained from a woman under 30 with stable Graves' hyperthyroidism.

This clonotype was recorded many times. The CDR3 DNA follows: TGTGCCAGCAGTTTAGGAGTGCTGAGGGGGCCTGGTCAGCCCCAGCATTTT. Its protein is CASSLGVLRGPGQPQHF. The gene calls are TRBV12-3 or TRBV12-4 and TRBJ1-5, with TRBD1 matching over 7 bases. V was clipped by 1 base and J by 6 bases; unmatched bases: 12. The length of the CDR3 is 17 residues.

This clonotype was recorded many times. The chain combines TRBV7-2 with TRBJ1-3; no firm D call. Germline loops: CDR1 SGHTA, CDR2 FQGNSA. The CDR3 length is 15 residues. V was pared by 7 bases and J by 0 bases, with 13 bases between. In DNA, the CDR3 is TGTGCCAGCACCCTGGACGGTGGCTCTGGAAACACCATATATTTT. It encodes CASTLDGGSGNTIYF.

This clonotype was observed many times. V is TRBV12-3 or TRBV12-4 and J is TRBJ1-2; D not certain. V lost 5 bases and J lost 4, with 17 bases in between. The CDR3 sequence is 15 residues long. The CDR3 sequence: CASSPTPIRLYGYTF. The CDR3 region has the DNA TGTGCCAGCAGTCCCACACCTATTCGCCTCTATGGCTACACCTTC.

Many counts were recorded for this clonotype. V usage is TRBV7-6 and J usage is TRBJ1-5; D ambiguous. The V and J ends lost 0 bases and 5 bases respectively, with 5 bases between them. The length of the CDR3 is 13 residues. Germline V CDR1 and CDR2: SGHVS, FNYEAQ. Here the CDR3 reads CASSLAVDQPQHF. CDR3 in DNA: TGTGCCAGCAGCTTAGCGGTGGATCAGCCCCAGCATTTT. Filled out from reference TRBV7-6 and TRBJ1-5, the complete variable domain reads GAGVSQSPRYKVTKRGQDVALRCDPISGHVSLYWYRQALGQGPEFLTYFNYEAQQDKSGLPNDRFSAERPEGSISTLTIQRTEQRDSAMYRCASSLAVDQPQHFGDGTRLSIL.

This clonotype occurred many times. The V gene is TRBV10-3, the J gene TRBJ2-2; 7 nucleotides agree with TRBD1. This CDR3 is built from 17 residues. Per the germline V gene, CDR1 is ENHRY and CDR2 is SYGVKD. Losses at the gene ends were 4 bases for V and 2 bases for J; bases not matched to a gene: 10. CDR3 amino acids: CAISAVIGGANTGELFF. DNA for the CDR3: TGTGCCATCAGTGCCGTCATAGGGGGCGCAAACACCGGGGAGCTGTTTTTT.

This clonotype was found a few times. A clone one base away is much larger, so this may be a read error. The J gene is TRBJ1-1, the V gene TRBV12-3 or TRBV12-4; D is undetermined. The CDR3 is 11 residues long. The DNA of the CDR3 is TGTGCCAGCAGTTTCGCCAGTGAAGCTTGCTTT. It yields the protein CASSFASEACF.

The chain carries TRBV6-2 or TRBV6-3 and TRBJ1-1; D not resolved. Germline V CDR1 and CDR2: MNHEY, SVGEGT. This CDR3 is 13 amino acids long. Between the trimmed V and J ends, which lost 6 bases and 3 bases, there was a span of 11 bases. DNA of the CDR3: TGTGCCAGCAGCCGAACTAGTTACACTGAAGCTTTCTTT. The encoded protein is CASSRTSYTEAFF.

This clonotype appeared many times. V usage is TRBV5-6 and J usage is TRBJ2-4; the D is unclear. Per germline, CDR1 SGHDT and CDR2 YYEEEE. Trimming cost V 1 base and J 8 bases, with 10 bases left between them. The CDR3 is 13 amino acids. This chain's CDR3 is CASSLLVLDIQYF. The CDR3 bases are TGTGCCAGCAGCTTGTTGGTGTTAGACATTCAGTACTTC.

This clonotype was counted ten times or more. The chain joins TRBV7-2 to TRBJ1-2; unclear D gene. Trimming took 4 bases from V and 8 from J, leaving 17 bases between them. Germline CDR1 and CDR2: SGHTA and FQGNSA. The CDR3 has 14 amino acids. The CDR3 nucleotides read TGTGCCAGCAGCTCCTTATGGAGTGATAGAGGCTACACCTTC. Protein sequence: CASSSLWSDRGYTF.

There are many counts of this clonotype. The chain carries TRBV11-2 and TRBJ2-7; D is undetermined. Germline V gene sequence: CDR1 SGHAT, CDR2 FQNNGV. V was cut by 0 bases and J by 5 bases, with 11 bases left in between. CDR3 length equals 14 residues. The CDR3 coding sequence is TGTGCCAGCAGCTTAGATCCGGTCCCCGACGAGCAGTACTTC. Amino acid sequence: CASSLDPVPDEQYF.

This clonotype showed up many times. The chain combines TRBV7-2 with TRBJ1-5; no reliable D call. The CDR3 contains 13 residues. Germline V gene lookup returns CDR1 SGHTA and CDR2 FQGNSA. V lost 3 bases, J lost 7 bases, and 10 bases lay in between. The CDR3 DNA reads as TGTGCCAGCAGCTTGTTCGGAGACCAGCCCCAGCATTTT. This encodes CASSLFGDQPQHF.

With respect to this clonotype: No conserved phenylalanine or tryptophan is present at the end of the CDR3, so a read error is the likely explanation. V gene TRBV19 combines with J gene TRBJ2-2; 9 bases match TRBD1. The CDR3 is 17 residues long. J gave up 2 bases and V 6 bases, and 10 bases lay outside the gene matches. CDR1 and CDR2 (germline): LNHDA, SQIVND (reference sequence). Here the CDR3 reads CASRGDRVYGNTGELFL. As DNA, the CDR3 is TGTGCCAGTAGGGGGGACAGGGTCTATGGCAACACCGGGGAGCTGTTTTTG.

The chain uses TRBV7-8 and TRBJ2-5, with D tentatively TRBD2 (6 bases). The CDR3 has 13 amino acids. CDR1 SGHVS and CDR2 FQNEAQ come from the germline V gene. V lost 5 bases and J 4 bases, leaving 11 bases between the germline ends. In DNA form, the CDR3 reads TGTGCCAGCAGCCACGAGGGAGGAGAGACCCAGTACTTC. This encodes CASSHEGGETQYF.